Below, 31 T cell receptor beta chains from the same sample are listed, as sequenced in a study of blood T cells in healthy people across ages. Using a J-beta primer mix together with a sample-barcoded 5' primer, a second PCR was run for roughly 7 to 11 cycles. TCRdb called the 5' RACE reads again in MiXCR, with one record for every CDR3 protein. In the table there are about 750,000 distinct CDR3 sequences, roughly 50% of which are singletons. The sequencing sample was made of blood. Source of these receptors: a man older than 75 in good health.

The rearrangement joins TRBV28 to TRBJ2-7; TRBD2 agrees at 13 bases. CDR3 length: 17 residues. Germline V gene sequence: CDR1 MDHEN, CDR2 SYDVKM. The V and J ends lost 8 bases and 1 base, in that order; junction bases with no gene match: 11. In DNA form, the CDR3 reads TGTGCCAGCGACTCTAGTGGGACTAGCGGGAAATCCTACGAGCAGTACTTC. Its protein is CASDSSGTSGKSYEQYF. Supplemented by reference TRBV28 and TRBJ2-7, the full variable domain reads DVKVTQSSRYLVKRTGEKVFLECVQDMDHENMFWYRQDPGLGLRLIYFSYDVKMKEKGDIPEGYSVSREKKERFSLILESASTNQTSMYLCASDSSGTSGKSYEQYFGPGTRLTVT.

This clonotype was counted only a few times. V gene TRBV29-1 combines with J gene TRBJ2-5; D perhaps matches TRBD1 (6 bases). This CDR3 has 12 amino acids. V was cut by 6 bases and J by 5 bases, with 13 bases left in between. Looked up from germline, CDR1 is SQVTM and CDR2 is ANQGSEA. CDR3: CSVQGSSETQYF. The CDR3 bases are TGCAGCGTACAGGGATCGTCGGAGACCCAGTACTTC.

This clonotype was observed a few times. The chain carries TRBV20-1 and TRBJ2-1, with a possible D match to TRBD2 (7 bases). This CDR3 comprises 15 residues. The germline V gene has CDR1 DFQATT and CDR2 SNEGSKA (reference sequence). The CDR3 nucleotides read TGCAGCCTAAGGGGGGGTGCGGGCTCCTACAATGAGCAGTTCTTC. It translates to CSLRGGAGSYNEQFF.

The CDR3 spells CSVAAGGQSEQFF. CDR3 DNA: TGCAGCGTTGCAGCAGGGGGTCAATCTGAGCAGTTCTTC. This chain joins TRBV29-1 and TRBJ2-1; 7 nucleotides match TRBD1. After removal of 4 bases from V and 9 bases from J, the junction contained 9 bases not matched to a gene. Per germline, CDR1 SQVTM and CDR2 ANQGSEA. This CDR3 spans 13 amino acids.

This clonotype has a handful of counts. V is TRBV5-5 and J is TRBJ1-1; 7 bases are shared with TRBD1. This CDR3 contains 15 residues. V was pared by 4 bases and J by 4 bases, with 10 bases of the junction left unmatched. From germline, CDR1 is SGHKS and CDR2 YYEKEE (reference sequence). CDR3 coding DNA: TGTGCCAGCAGCCGTTACGACAGGGTCGGCACTGAAGCTTTCTTT. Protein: CASSRYDRVGTEAFF.

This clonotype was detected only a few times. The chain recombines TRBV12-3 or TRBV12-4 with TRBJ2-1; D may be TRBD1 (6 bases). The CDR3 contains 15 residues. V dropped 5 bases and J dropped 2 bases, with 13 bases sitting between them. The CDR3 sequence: CASSPLGDTYNEQFF. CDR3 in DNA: TGTGCCAGCAGTCCCCTAGGGGACACCTACAATGAGCAGTTCTTC.

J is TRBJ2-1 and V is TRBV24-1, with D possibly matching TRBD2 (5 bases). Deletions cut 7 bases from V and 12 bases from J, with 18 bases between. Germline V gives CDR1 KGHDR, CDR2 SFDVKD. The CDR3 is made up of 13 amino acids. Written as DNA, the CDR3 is TGTGCCACCAGGGAGACCGGGGTTTCGGGGCAGTTCTTC. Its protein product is CATRETGVSGQFF.

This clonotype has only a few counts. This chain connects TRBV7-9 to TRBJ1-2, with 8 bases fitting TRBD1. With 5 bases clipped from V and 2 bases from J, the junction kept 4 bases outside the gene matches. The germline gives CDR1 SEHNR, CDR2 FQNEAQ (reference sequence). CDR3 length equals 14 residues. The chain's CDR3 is CASSTGQGNYGYTF. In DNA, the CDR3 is TGTGCCAGCAGCACCGGACAGGGCAACTATGGCTACACCTTC.

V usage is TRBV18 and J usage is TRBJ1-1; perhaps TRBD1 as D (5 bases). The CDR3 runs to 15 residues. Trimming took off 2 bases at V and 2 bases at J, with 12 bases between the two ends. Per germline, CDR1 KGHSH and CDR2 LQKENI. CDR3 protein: CASSPLDSLNTEAFF. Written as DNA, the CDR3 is TGTGCCAGCTCACCATTAGACAGTCTAAACACTGAAGCTTTCTTT.

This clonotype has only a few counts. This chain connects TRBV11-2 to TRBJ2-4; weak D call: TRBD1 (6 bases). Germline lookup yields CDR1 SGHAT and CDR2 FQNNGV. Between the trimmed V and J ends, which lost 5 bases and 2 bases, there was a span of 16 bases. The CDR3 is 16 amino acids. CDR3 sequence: CASSENRVGTKNIQYF. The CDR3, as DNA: TGTGCCAGCAGCGAAAACAGGGTCGGGACCAAAAACATTCAGTACTTC. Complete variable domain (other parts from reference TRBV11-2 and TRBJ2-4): EAGVAQSPRYKIIEKRQSVAFWCNPISGHATLYWYQQILGQGPKLLIQFQNNGVVDDSQLPKDRFSAERLKGVDSTLKIQPAKLEDSAVYLCASSENRVGTKNIQYFGAGTRLSVL.

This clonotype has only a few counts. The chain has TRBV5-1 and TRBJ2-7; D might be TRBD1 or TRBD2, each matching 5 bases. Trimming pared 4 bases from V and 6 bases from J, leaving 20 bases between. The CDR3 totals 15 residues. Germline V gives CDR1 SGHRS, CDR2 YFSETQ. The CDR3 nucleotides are TGCGCCAGCAGCATGGACACCGCGCCCCTAGCCGAGCAGTACTTC. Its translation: CASSMDTAPLAEQYF. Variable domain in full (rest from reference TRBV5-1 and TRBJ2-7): KAGVTQTPRYLIKTRGQQVTLSCSPISGHRSVSWYQQTPGQGLQFLFEYFSETQRNKGNFPGRFSGRQFSNSRSEMNVSTLELGDSALYLCASSMDTAPLAEQYFGPGTRLTVT.

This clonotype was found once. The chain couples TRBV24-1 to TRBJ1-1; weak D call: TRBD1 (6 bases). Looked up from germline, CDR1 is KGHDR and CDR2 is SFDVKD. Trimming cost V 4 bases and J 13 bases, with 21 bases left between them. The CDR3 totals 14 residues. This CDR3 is CATSETRDRQGGFF. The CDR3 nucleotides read TGTGCCACCAGTGAAACCCGGGATCGCCAAGGGGGTTTCTTT.

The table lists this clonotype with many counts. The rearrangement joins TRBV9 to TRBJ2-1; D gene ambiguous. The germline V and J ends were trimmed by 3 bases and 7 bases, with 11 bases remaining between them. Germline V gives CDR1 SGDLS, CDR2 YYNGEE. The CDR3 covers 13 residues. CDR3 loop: CASSAALGNEQFF. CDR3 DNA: TGTGCCAGCAGCGCCGCCCTGGGGAATGAGCAGTTCTTC.

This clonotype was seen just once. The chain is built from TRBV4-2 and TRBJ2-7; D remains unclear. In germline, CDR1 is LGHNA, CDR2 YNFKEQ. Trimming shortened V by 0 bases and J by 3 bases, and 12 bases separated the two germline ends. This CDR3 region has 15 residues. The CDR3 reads CASSQEPGFGYEQYF. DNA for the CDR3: TGTGCCAGCAGCCAAGAGCCCGGGTTTGGCTACGAGCAGTACTTC.

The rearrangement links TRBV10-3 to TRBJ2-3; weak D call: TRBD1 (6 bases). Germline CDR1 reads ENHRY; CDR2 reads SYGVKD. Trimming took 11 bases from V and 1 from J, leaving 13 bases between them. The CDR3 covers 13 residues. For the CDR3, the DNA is TGTGCCGCCTCGGGACAAGGCACAGATACGCAGTATTTT. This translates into CAASGQGTDTQYF.

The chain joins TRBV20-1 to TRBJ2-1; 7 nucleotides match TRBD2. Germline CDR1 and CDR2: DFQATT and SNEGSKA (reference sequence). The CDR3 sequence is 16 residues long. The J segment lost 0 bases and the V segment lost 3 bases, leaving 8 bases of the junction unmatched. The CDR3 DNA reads TGCAGTGCTAGCGCGGGAGCTCCAAGCTCCTACAATGAGCAGTTCTTC. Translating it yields CSASAGAPSSYNEQFF.

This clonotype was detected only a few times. The CDR3 bases are TGTGCCAGCACCAAGGGACTGACTAGCGCAGATACGCAGTATTTT. Protein sequence: CASTKGLTSADTQYF. The chain combines TRBV7-2 with TRBJ2-3; 8 bases match TRBD2. Unmatched junction bases numbered 10, after V lost 7 bases and J lost 4 bases. The CDR3 covers 15 residues. Germline CDR1 SGHTA, CDR2 FQGNSA.

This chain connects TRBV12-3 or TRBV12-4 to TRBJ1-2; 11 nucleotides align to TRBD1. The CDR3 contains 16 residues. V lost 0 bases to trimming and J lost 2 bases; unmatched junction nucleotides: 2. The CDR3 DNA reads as TGTGCCAGCAGTTTAGCCGGGACAGGGGGAAACTATGGCTACACCTTC. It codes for CASSLAGTGGNYGYTF.

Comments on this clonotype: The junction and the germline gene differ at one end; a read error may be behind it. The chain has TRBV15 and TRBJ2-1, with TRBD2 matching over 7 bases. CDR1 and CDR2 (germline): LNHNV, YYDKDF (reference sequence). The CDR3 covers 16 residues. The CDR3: CATSGEAGLSYNEQFF. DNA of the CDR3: TGTGCCACCAGCGGAGAAGCGGGACTCTCCTACAATGAGCAGTTCTTC.

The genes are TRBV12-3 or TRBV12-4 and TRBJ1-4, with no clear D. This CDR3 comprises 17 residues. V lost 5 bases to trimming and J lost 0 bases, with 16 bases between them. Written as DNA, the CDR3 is TGTGCCAGCAGTCCCAGGCGTGTCAGCGCAACTAATGAAAAACTGTTTTTT. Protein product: CASSPRRVSATNEKLFF.

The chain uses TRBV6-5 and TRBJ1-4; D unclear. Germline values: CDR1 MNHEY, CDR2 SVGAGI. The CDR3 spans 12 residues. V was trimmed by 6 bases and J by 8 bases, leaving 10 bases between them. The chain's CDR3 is CASSLSGEKLFF. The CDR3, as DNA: TGTGCCAGCAGCCTGTCGGGAGAAAAACTGTTTTTT.

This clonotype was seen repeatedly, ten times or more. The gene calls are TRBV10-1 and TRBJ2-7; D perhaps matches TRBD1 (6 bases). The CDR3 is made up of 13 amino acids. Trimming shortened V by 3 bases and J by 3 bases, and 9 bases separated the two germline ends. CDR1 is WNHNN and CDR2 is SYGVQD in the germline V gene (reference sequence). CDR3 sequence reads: CASSEKQGYEQYF. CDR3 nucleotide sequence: TGCGCCAGCAGTGAAAAACAGGGCTACGAGCAGTACTTC.

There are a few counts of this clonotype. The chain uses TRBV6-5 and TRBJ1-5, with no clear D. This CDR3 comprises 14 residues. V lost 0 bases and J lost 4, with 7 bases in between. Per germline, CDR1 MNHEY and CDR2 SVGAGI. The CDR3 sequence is CASSYSAPNQPQHF. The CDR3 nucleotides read TGTGCCAGCAGTTACTCTGCCCCTAATCAGCCCCAGCATTTT.

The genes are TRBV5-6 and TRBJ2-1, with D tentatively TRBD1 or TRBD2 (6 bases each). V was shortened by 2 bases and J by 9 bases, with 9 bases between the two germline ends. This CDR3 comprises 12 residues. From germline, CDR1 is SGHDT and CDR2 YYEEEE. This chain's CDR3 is CASSFGGGEQFF. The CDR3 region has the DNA TGTGCCAGCAGCTTCGGGGGCGGTGAGCAGTTCTTC.

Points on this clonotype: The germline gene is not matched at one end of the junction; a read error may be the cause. For the CDR3, the DNA is TGCGCCATCAGCCTGGCAGGGGTGGCGTACGAGCAGTACTTC. Translating it yields CAISLAGVAYEQYF. J is TRBJ2-7 and V is TRBV10-3; the D gene is possibly TRBD1 (6 bases). Germline values: CDR1 ENHRY, CDR2 SYGVKD. CDR3 length: 14 residues.

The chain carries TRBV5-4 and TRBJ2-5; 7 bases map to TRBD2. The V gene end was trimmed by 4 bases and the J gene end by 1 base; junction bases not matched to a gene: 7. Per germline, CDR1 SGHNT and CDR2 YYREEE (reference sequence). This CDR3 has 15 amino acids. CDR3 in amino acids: CASSPTGGVQETQYF. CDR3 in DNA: TGTGCCAGCAGCCCAACGGGAGGTGTCCAAGAGACCCAGTACTTC.

As DNA, the CDR3 is TGTGCCAGCAGCGACTGGACAGGATCACGGGCCAAAAACATTCAGTACTTC. This translates into CASSDWTGSRAKNIQYF. The rearrangement joins TRBV7-8 to TRBJ2-4; TRBD1 aligns across 7 bases. The CDR3 contains 17 residues. Germline V gene data show CDR1 as SGHVS and CDR2 as FQNEAQ. V lost 5 bases and J lost 1; bases outside the gene matches: 11.

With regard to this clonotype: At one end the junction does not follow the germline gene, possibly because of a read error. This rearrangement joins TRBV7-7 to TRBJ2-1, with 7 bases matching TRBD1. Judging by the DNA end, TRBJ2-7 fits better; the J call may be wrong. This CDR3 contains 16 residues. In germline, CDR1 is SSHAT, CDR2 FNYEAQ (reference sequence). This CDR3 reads CASSLAWDSAYNEQYF. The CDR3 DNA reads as TGTGCTAGCAGCTTAGCCTGGGACAGCGCCTACAATGAGCAGTACTTC.

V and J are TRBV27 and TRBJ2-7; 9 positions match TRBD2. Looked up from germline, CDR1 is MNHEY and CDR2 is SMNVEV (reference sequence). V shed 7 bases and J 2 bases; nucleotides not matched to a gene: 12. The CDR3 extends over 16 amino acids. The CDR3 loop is CASNLERLAATYEQYF. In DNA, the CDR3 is TGTGCCAGCAATCTCGAAAGACTAGCGGCCACCTACGAGCAGTACTTC.

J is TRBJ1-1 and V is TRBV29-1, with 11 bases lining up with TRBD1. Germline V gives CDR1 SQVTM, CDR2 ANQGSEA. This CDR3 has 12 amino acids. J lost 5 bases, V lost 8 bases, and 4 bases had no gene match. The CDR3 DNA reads TGCAGCACCGGGACAGGGGGGACTGAAGCTTTCTTT. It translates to CSTGTGGTEAFF.

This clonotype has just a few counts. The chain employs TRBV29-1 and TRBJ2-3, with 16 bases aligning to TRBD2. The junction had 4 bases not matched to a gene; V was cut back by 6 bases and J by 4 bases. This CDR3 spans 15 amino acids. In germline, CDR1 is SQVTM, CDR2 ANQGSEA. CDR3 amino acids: CSVGLAGGPSDTQYF. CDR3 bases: TGCAGCGTGGGACTAGCGGGAGGGCCCTCAGATACGCAGTATTTT.